These T cell receptor beta chains were read from a single sample in a study of cytomegalovirus exposure and HLA in healthy donors. Sequencing was performed with immunoSEQ multiplex PCR; in TCRdb, only in-frame clones are kept and a portion is missing. The sample holds tens of thousands of clones, roughly 93% seen once. The material sequenced was PBMCs. The source is a woman in her twenties or thirties in good health and CMV-seronegative. Both conserved end residues are part of each CDR3. A D gene is named only where the DNA matches it firmly. Clone sizes are given selectively: once, few, many, or a class where the clone is expanded.

abundance	v_gene	d_gene	j_gene	CDR3aa	CDR3nt
-	TRBV15	-	TRBJ2-5	CATSRTGQETQYF	TGTGCCACCAGCAGGACAGGTCAAGAGACCCAGTACTTC
-	TRBV19	-	TRBJ2-7	CASSIGGQYEQYF	TGTGCCAGTAGTATAGGGGGGCAGTACGAGCAGTACTTC
-	TRBV10-1	TRBD1	TRBJ2-1	CASSESGTANNEQFF	TGCGCCAGCAGTGAGTCCGGGACAGCCAACAATGAGCAGTTCTTC
-	TRBV27	TRBD2	TRBJ2-3	CASSLSSLAGSTDTQYF	TGTGCCAGCAGTTTATCGAGTCTAGCGGGAAGCACAGATACGCAGTATTTT
-	TRBV19	-	TRBJ1-5	CASISERGGYSNQPQHF	TGTGCCAGTATCTCTGAGAGGGGAGGTTATAGCAATCAGCCCCAGCATTTT
-	TRBV7-9	-	TRBJ1-4	CASSLGTPNEKLFF	TGTGCCAGCAGCTTAGGGACTCCTAATGAAAAACTGTTTTTT
-	TRBV5-4	TRBD1	TRBJ1-1	CASSLGTGGLRDTEAFF	TGTGCCAGCAGCTTGGGGACAGGGGGCCTCAGGGACACTGAAGCTTTCTTT
-	TRBV28	-	TRBJ2-7	CASSFRAGGDEQYF	TGTGCCAGCAGTTTCAGGGCAGGAGGGGACGAGCAGTACTTC
-	TRBV2	TRBD2	TRBJ2-1	CASSELRTSGYNEQFF	TGTGCCAGCAGCGAGCTTCGGACTAGCGGCTACAATGAGCAGTTCTTC
-	TRBV30	-	TRBJ1-2	CAWSDSLDYGYTF	TGTGCCTGGAGTGACAGCCTGGACTATGGCTACACCTTC
-	TRBV5-1	TRBD2	TRBJ2-5	CASRSGGPQETQYF	TGCGCCAGCAGAAGCGGGGGACCCCAAGAGACCCAGTACTTC
-	TRBV27	-	TRBJ2-7	CASSSLSTGNGHEQYF	TGTGCCAGCAGTTCATTGTCGACAGGAAACGGCCACGAGCAGTACTTC
-	TRBV5-6	-	TRBJ1-1	CASSSNYPTEFF	TGTGCCAGCAGCTCCAACTACCCGACAGAATTCTTT
-	TRBV28	TRBD1	TRBJ1-2	CASSPTRTGQYGYTF	TGTGCCAGCAGTCCAACTCGGACAGGGCAGTATGGCTACACCTTC
-	TRBV29-1	TRBD2	TRBJ2-7	CSVLTWASGGEQYF	TGCAGCGTCCTAACCTGGGCTAGCGGGGGCGAGCAGTACTTC
-	TRBV7-2	-	TRBJ1-5	CERIGRNQPQHF	TGTGAGAGAATCGGGAGGAATCAGCCCCAGCATTTT
-	TRBV2	TRBD2	TRBJ2-1	CASTSGTRSNEQFF	TGTGCCAGCACTTCCGGGACTAGGAGCAATGAGCAGTTCTTC
-	TRBV9	-	TRBJ2-2	CASSVGGVGTGELFF	TGTGCCAGCAGCGTAGGGGGAGTTGGCACCGGGGAGCTGTTTTTT
-	TRBV4-1	TRBD1	TRBJ1-3	CASSLAQGAVGNTIYF	TGCGCCAGCAGCCTAGCACAGGGGGCGGTCGGAAACACCATATATTTT
once	TRBV4-2	TRBD1	TRBJ1-3	CASSESTTGVVGFGNTIYF	TGTGCCAGCAGCGAGTCAACCACAGGGGTGGTAGGGTTTGGAAACACCATATATTTT
-	TRBV19	TRBD1	TRBJ1-1	CASSAPGQENTEAFF	TGTGCCAGTAGCGCACCGGGACAGGAGAACACTGAAGCTTTCTTT
-	TRBV10-2	TRBD1	TRBJ1-1	CASSERGQGVTEAFF	TGCGCCAGCAGTGAGCGAGGACAGGGTGTCACTGAAGCTTTCTTT
-	TRBV19	-	TRBJ1-5	CASSIVGGSNQPQHF	TGTGCCAGTAGTATAGTCGGGGGGAGCAATCAGCCCCAGCATTTT
-	TRBV11-3	TRBD2	TRBJ2-1	CASSPAGTSGTNEQFF	TGTGCCAGCAGCCCCGCCGGGACTAGCGGCACTAATGAGCAGTTCTTC
-	TRBV28	TRBD1	TRBJ1-5	CASSSGQLDNQPQHF	TGTGCCAGCAGTTCGGGACAGCTAGATAATCAGCCCCAGCATTTT
-	TRBV5-8	-	TRBJ2-3	CASSGNTDTQYF	TGTGCCAGCAGCGGCAACACAGATACGCAGTATTTT